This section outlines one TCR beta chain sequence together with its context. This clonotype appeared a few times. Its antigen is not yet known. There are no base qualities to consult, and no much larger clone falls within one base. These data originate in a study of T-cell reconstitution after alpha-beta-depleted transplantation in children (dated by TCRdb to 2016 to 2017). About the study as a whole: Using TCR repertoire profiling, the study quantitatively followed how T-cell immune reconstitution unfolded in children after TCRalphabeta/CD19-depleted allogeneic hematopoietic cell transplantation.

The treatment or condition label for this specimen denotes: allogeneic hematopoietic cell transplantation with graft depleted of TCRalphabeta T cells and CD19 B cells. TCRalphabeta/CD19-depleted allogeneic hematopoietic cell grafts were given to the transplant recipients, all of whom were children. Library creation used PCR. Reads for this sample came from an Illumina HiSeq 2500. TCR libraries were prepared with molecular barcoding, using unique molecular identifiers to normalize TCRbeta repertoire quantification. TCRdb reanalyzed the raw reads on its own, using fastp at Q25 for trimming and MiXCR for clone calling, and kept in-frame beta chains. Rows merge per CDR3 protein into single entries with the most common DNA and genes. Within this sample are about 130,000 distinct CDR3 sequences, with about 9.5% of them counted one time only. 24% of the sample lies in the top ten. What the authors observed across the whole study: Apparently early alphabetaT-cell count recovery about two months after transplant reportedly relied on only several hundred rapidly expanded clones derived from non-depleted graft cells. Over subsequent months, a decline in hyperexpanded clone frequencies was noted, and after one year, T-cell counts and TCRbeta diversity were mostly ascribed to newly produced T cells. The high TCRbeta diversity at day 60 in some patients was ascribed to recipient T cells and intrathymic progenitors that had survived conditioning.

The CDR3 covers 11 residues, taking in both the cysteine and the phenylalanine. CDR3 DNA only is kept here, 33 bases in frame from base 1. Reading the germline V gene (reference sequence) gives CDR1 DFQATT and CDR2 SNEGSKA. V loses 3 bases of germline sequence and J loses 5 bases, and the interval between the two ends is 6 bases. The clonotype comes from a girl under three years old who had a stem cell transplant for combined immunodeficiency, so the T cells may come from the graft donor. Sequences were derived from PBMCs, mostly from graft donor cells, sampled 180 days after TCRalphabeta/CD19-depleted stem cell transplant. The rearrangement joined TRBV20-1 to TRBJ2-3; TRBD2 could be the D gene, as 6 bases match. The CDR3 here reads CSASGGDTQYF. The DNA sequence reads TGCAGTGCTAGCGGGGGAGATACGCAGTATTTT.